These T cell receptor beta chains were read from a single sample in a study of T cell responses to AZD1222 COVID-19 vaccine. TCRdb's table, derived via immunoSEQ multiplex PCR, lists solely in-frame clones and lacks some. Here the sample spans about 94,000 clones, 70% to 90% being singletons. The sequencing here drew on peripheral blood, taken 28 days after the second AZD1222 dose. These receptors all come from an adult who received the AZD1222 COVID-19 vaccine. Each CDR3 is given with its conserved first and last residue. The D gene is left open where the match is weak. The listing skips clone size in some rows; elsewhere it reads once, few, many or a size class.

CDR3 protein: CSVEGLAETQYF
CDR3 DNA: TGCAGCGTTGAGGGGCTAGCAGAGACCCAGTACTTC
clone size: NA
D gene: NA
V gene: TRBV29-1
J gene: TRBJ2-5

CDR3 protein: CSASRADTQYF
CDR3 DNA: TGCAGTGCTAGTAGAGCAGATACGCAGTATTTT
clone size: NA
D gene: NA
V gene: TRBV20-1
J gene: TRBJ2-3

CDR3 protein: CASSSTVGNTGELFF
CDR3 DNA: TGCGCCAGCAGCTCGACCGTGGGCAACACCGGGGAGCTGTTTTTT
clone size: NA
D gene: NA
V gene: TRBV5-1
J gene: TRBJ2-2

CDR3 protein: CASSFPGTGYEQYF
CDR3 DNA: TGCGCCAGCAGCTTTCCCGGGACAGGGTACGAGCAGTACTTC
clone size: few
D gene: TRBD1
V gene: TRBV5-1
J gene: TRBJ2-7

CDR3 protein: CAISESRGGQPQHF
CDR3 DNA: TGTGCCATCAGTGAGTCGAGGGGTGGACAGCCCCAGCATTTT
clone size: once
D gene: NA
V gene: TRBV10-3
J gene: TRBJ1-5

CDR3 protein: CASSRQRTNYGYTF
CDR3 DNA: TGTGCCAGCAGCCGACAGAGAACTAACTATGGCTACACCTTC
clone size: medium-sized
D gene: NA
V gene: TRBV3-1/TRBV3-2
J gene: TRBJ1-2

CDR3 protein: CASSPNDRNYGYTF
CDR3 DNA: TGCGCCAGCAGCCCTAACGACAGGAACTATGGCTACACCTTC
clone size: NA
D gene: NA
V gene: TRBV4-1
J gene: TRBJ1-2

CDR3 protein: CASSLGEIEQYF
CDR3 DNA: TGCGCCAGCAGCTTGGGGGAGATCGAGCAGTACTTC
clone size: NA
D gene: NA
V gene: TRBV5-1
J gene: TRBJ2-7

CDR3 protein: CATSIAGGRNEQFF
CDR3 DNA: TGTGCCACCAGCATAGCGGGGGGAAGGAATGAGCAGTTCTTC
clone size: NA
D gene: TRBD2
V gene: TRBV15
J gene: TRBJ2-1

CDR3 protein: CASSEALGRGRYGYTF
CDR3 DNA: TGTGCCAGCAGTGAAGCTTTAGGCAGGGGAAGGTATGGCTACACCTTC
clone size: NA
D gene: NA
V gene: TRBV25-1
J gene: TRBJ1-2

CDR3 protein: CASSVGRAWNQPQHF
CDR3 DNA: TGTGCCAGCAGCGTAGGTAGGGCTTGGAATCAGCCCCAGCATTTT
clone size: NA
D gene: NA
V gene: TRBV9
J gene: TRBJ1-5

CDR3 protein: CASRVGGTRSPLHF
CDR3 DNA: TGTGCCAGCAGGGTCGGAGGCACGCGGTCACCCCTCCACTTT
clone size: NA
D gene: NA
V gene: TRBV2
J gene: TRBJ1-6

CDR3 protein: CASSIGARRADTQYF
CDR3 DNA: TGTGCCAGTAGTATTGGCGCCCGCCGGGCAGATACGCAGTATTTT
clone size: NA
D gene: NA
V gene: TRBV19
J gene: TRBJ2-3

CDR3 protein: CASSPRGREGTEAFF
CDR3 DNA: TGCGCCAGCAGCCCACGGGGCAGGGAGGGGACTGAAGCTTTCTTT
clone size: once
D gene: NA
V gene: TRBV5-1
J gene: TRBJ1-1

CDR3 protein: CASSQVSPRRSNEQFF
CDR3 DNA: TGTGCCAGCAGCCAAGTATCCCCTAGAAGGTCCAATGAGCAGTTCTTC
clone size: NA
D gene: NA
V gene: TRBV4-2
J gene: TRBJ2-1

CDR3 protein: CASSQDQGSYTF
CDR3 DNA: TGTGCCAGCAGCCAAGATCAGGGTAGCTACACCTTC
clone size: NA
D gene: NA
V gene: TRBV14
J gene: TRBJ1-2

CDR3 protein: CASSSGRTNTEAFF
CDR3 DNA: TGTGCCAGCAGCTCGGGACGGACGAACACTGAAGCTTTCTTT
clone size: NA
D gene: NA
V gene: TRBV5-8
J gene: TRBJ1-1

CDR3 protein: CASSARRGDYGYTF
CDR3 DNA: TGTGCCAGCAGCGCCCGGCGGGGGGACTATGGCTACACCTTC
clone size: NA
D gene: NA
V gene: TRBV5-4
J gene: TRBJ1-2

CDR3 protein: CASSLLGSLYEQYF
CDR3 DNA: TGTGCCAGCAGCTTGCTCGGGAGTTTATACGAGCAGTACTTC
clone size: few
D gene: NA
V gene: TRBV11-2
J gene: TRBJ2-7

CDR3 protein: CASSPGGEGYTF
CDR3 DNA: TGTGCCAGCAGTCCCGGCGGGGAGGGCTACACCTTC
clone size: once
D gene: NA
V gene: TRBV25-1
J gene: TRBJ1-2

CDR3 protein: CASSIRGTGELFF
CDR3 DNA: TGTGCCAGTAGCATACGGGGAACCGGGGAGCTGTTTTTT
clone size: once
D gene: NA
V gene: TRBV19
J gene: TRBJ2-2

CDR3 protein: CASSYSGFAGTGELFF
CDR3 DNA: TGTGCCAGCAGTTACTCCGGGTTCGCGGGCACCGGGGAGCTGTTTTTT
clone size: NA
D gene: NA
V gene: TRBV6-5
J gene: TRBJ2-2

CDR3 protein: CASSQEWGQALPEAFF
CDR3 DNA: TGTGCCAGCAGCCAAGAGTGGGGCCAGGCTTTACCTGAAGCTTTCTTT
clone size: NA
D gene: NA
V gene: TRBV3-1/TRBV3-2
J gene: TRBJ1-1

CDR3 protein: CASSLTGVNGYTF
CDR3 DNA: TGCGCCAGCAGCCTGACAGGGGTTAATGGCTACACCTTC
clone size: NA
D gene: TRBD1
V gene: TRBV5-1
J gene: TRBJ1-2

CDR3 protein: CSVEEGGTEAFF
CDR3 DNA: TGCAGCGTTGAAGAGGGGGGGACTGAAGCTTTCTTT
clone size: NA
D gene: NA
V gene: TRBV29-1
J gene: TRBJ1-1

CDR3 protein: CASSITGAWVTGSNQPQHF
CDR3 DNA: TGTGCCAGTAGTATCACGGGGGCGTGGGTCACTGGGAGCAATCAGCCCCAGCATTTT
clone size: NA
D gene: NA
V gene: TRBV19
J gene: TRBJ1-5

CDR3 protein: CASSFGTGYYGYTF
CDR3 DNA: TGTGCCAGCAGCTTCGGGACAGGGTACTATGGCTACACCTTC
clone size: NA
D gene: TRBD1
V gene: TRBV6-5
J gene: TRBJ1-2

CDR3 protein: CASRAGTETHYGYTF
CDR3 DNA: TGTGCCAGCAGGGCCGGGACAGAAACTCACTATGGCTACACCTTC
clone size: NA
D gene: TRBD1
V gene: TRBV6-6
J gene: TRBJ1-2

CDR3 protein: CASSFSSNRGQGYTF
CDR3 DNA: TGTGCCAGCAGTTTCTCCAGTAACAGGGGGCAAGGCTACACCTTC
clone size: NA
D gene: TRBD1
V gene: TRBV27
J gene: TRBJ1-2

CDR3 protein: CASSQPGQGVEKLFF
CDR3 DNA: TGCGCCAGCAGCCAACCGGGACAGGGAGTTGAAAAACTGTTTTTT
clone size: NA
D gene: TRBD1
V gene: TRBV4-1
J gene: TRBJ1-4

CDR3 protein: CASSETSGGTDTQYF
CDR3 DNA: TGTGCCAGCAGCGAGACTAGCGGGGGAACAGATACGCAGTATTTT
clone size: few
D gene: TRBD2
V gene: TRBV6-4
J gene: TRBJ2-3

CDR3 protein: CASKGGTDTGELFF
CDR3 DNA: TGTGCCAGCAAAGGGGGGACAGACACCGGGGAGCTGTTTTTT
clone size: NA
D gene: NA
V gene: TRBV7-6
J gene: TRBJ2-2

CDR3 protein: CASSIAAGKRAFF
CDR3 DNA: TGTGCCAGTAGTATAGCGGCGGGAAAGCGAGCTTTCTTT
clone size: NA
D gene: NA
V gene: TRBV19
J gene: TRBJ1-1

CDR3 protein: CASTTGRGDMNTEAFF
CDR3 DNA: TGTGCCAGCACCACGGGGAGGGGCGACATGAACACTGAAGCTTTCTTT
clone size: NA
D gene: NA
V gene: TRBV6-6
J gene: TRBJ1-1

CDR3 protein: CASSVGRDTEAFF
CDR3 DNA: TGTGCCAGCAGTGTGGGGCGAGACACTGAAGCTTTCTTT
clone size: NA
D gene: NA
V gene: TRBV2
J gene: TRBJ1-1

CDR3 protein: CASSGAPGRQGSGAEAFF
CDR3 DNA: TGTGCCAGCAGCGGCGCACCGGGACGTCAGGGCTCAGGAGCTGAAGCTTTCTTT
clone size: NA
D gene: NA
V gene: TRBV21-1
J gene: TRBJ1-1

CDR3 protein: CASKRQGANEKLFF
CDR3 DNA: TGCGCCAGTAAGAGACAGGGGGCCAATGAAAAACTGTTTTTT
clone size: NA
D gene: TRBD1
V gene: TRBV5-1
J gene: TRBJ1-4

CDR3 protein: CATRAGLSTDTQYF
CDR3 DNA: TGTGCCACCCGAGCGGGGCTAAGCACAGATACGCAGTATTTT
clone size: once
D gene: TRBD2
V gene: TRBV10-3
J gene: TRBJ2-3

CDR3 protein: CASSLGSPPEGWTLYTEAFF
CDR3 DNA: TGTGCCAGCAGCTTAGGATCCCCCCCCGAAGGGTGGACCCTCTACACTGAAGCTTTCTTT
clone size: NA
D gene: NA
V gene: TRBV11-3
J gene: TRBJ1-1

CDR3 protein: CASSPREPNQPQHF
CDR3 DNA: TGTGCCAGCAGTCCCCGGGAACCAAATCAGCCCCAGCATTTT
clone size: NA
D gene: NA
V gene: TRBV27
J gene: TRBJ1-5

CDR3 protein: CASSQGDSSPYGYTF
CDR3 DNA: TGTGCCAGCAGCCAGGGGGACAGCTCCCCTTATGGCTACACCTTC
clone size: NA
D gene: TRBD1
V gene: TRBV3-1/TRBV3-2
J gene: TRBJ1-2

CDR3 protein: CASSPTSGSLNEQFF
CDR3 DNA: TGTGCCAGCAGTCCGACTAGCGGGAGTCTCAATGAGCAGTTCTTC
clone size: once
D gene: NA
V gene: TRBV21-1
J gene: TRBJ2-1

CDR3 protein: CASSRDSGYTF
CDR3 DNA: TGCGCCAGCAGCCGGGACAGTGGCTACACCTTC
clone size: NA
D gene: TRBD1
V gene: TRBV5-1
J gene: TRBJ1-2

CDR3 protein: CASSQDRSVGEQFF
CDR3 DNA: TGTGCCAGCAGCCAAGATAGAAGCGTGGGTGAGCAGTTCTTC
clone size: NA
D gene: NA
V gene: TRBV4-2
J gene: TRBJ2-1

CDR3 protein: CASSLGGRMNTEAFF
CDR3 DNA: TGTGCCAGCAGTTTAGGGGGCCGCATGAACACTGAAGCTTTCTTT
clone size: few
D gene: TRBD1
V gene: TRBV5-6
J gene: TRBJ1-1

CDR3 protein: CASSGQNSYEQYF
CDR3 DNA: TGTGCCAGCAGCGGTCAAAACAGCTACGAGCAGTACTTC
clone size: NA
D gene: NA
V gene: TRBV9
J gene: TRBJ2-7

CDR3 protein: CASSDSKAGGGSLLFF
CDR3 DNA: TGTGCCAGCAGTGACTCGAAAGCAGGCGGGGGGTCCCTCCTTTTCTTC
clone size: NA
D gene: TRBD2
V gene: TRBV6-4
J gene: TRBJ2-1

CDR3 protein: CASSSSDRGLNEQFF
CDR3 DNA: TGTGCCAGCAGTTCAAGCGACAGGGGGCTCAATGAGCAGTTCTTC
clone size: NA
D gene: TRBD1
V gene: TRBV28
J gene: TRBJ2-1

CDR3 protein: CAVRSNSPDNSPLHF
CDR3 DNA: TGTGCCGTCAGGAGCAATAGCCCGGATAATTCACCCCTCCACTTT
clone size: NA
D gene: NA
V gene: TRBV19
J gene: TRBJ1-6

CDR3 protein: CASSQRALVGGVKVSSSGELFF
CDR3 DNA: TGCGCCAGCAGCCAAAGGGCATTGGTGGGGGGCGTGAAAGTATCTTCTTCCGGGGAGCTGTTTTTT
clone size: NA
D gene: NA
V gene: TRBV4-1
J gene: TRBJ2-2

CDR3 protein: CASSQVAGTAQYF
CDR3 DNA: TGTGCCAGCAGCCAAGTGGCAGGAACCGCGCAGTACTTC
clone size: NA
D gene: NA
V gene: TRBV3-1/TRBV3-2
J gene: TRBJ2-7

CDR3 protein: CAGGQEIPYGYTF
CDR3 DNA: TGTGCCGGAGGACAGGAGATACCCTATGGCTACACCTTC
clone size: NA
D gene: TRBD1
V gene: TRBV30
J gene: TRBJ1-2